Below are 17 T cell receptor beta chains sequenced from a single sample in a study of response to subunit inactivated influenza vaccine. TCRdb reanalysed the RT-PCR reads using MiXCR and keeps one entry per CDR3 protein. The sample lists almost 250,000 distinct CDR3 sequences; 10% to 15% were seen once. The sequences come from non-naive T cells sorted from PBMCs, collected 14 to 15 days before vaccination. These receptors were obtained from a man aged 50 to 60 who received an inactivated influenza vaccine.

This clonotype was seen ten or more times. V gene TRBV20-1 combines with J gene TRBJ2-7; 7 positions agree with TRBD1. Germline trimming cut 0 bases from V and 3 bases from J; bases unmatched to any gene: 8. CDR3 length equals 15 residues. The germline CDR1 and CDR2 sequences are DFQATT and SNEGSKA (reference sequence). In DNA, the CDR3 is TGCAGTGCTAGAGATCTAGGGGACAGATACTACGAGCAGTACTTC. Translating it yields CSARDLGDRYYEQYF.

The chain employs TRBV20-1 and TRBJ2-5; 8 bases line up with TRBD2. The J segment lost 5 bases and the V segment lost 0 bases, leaving 8 bases of the junction unmatched. This CDR3 comprises 15 residues. The germline gives CDR1 DFQATT, CDR2 SNEGSKA (reference sequence). In nucleotides, the CDR3 is TGCAGTGCTAGAGATCTGCGGGAGGCCGGGGAGACCCAGTACTTC. Protein product: CSARDLREAGETQYF.

The chain is built from TRBV29-1 and TRBJ2-6, with TRBD1 matching 9 bases. The CDR3 covers 13 residues. Trimming took 7 bases from V and 13 from J; bases not matched to a gene: 11. Germline assignment: CDR1 SQVTM and CDR2 ANQGSEA. DNA of the CDR3: TGCAGCGCCGGGACAGGGCCCTCCGGGGTCCTGACTTTC. Its translation is CSAGTGPSGVLTF.

This clonotype was picked up a small number of times. The J gene is TRBJ2-3, the V gene TRBV7-9; 8 nucleotides match TRBD1. V lost 5 bases to trimming and J lost 0 bases; unmatched junction nucleotides: 7. The CDR3 has 16 residues. Germline CDR1 reads SEHNR; CDR2 reads FQNEAQ (reference sequence). CDR3 coding DNA: TGTGCCAGCAGCAGAGGACAGGGCCTGAGCACAGATACGCAGTATTTT. It translates to CASSRGQGLSTDTQYF. Together with reference TRBV7-9 and TRBJ2-3, the CDR3 gives the full variable domain: DTGVSQNPRHKITKRGQNVTFRCDPISEHNRLYWYRQTLGQGPEFLTYFQNEAQLEKSRLLSDRFSAERPKGSFSTLEIQRTEQGDSAMYLCASSRGQGLSTDTQYFGPGTRLTVL.

The chain combines TRBV5-6 with TRBJ2-7; D is perhaps TRBD1 (5 bases). CDR3 size: 14 residues. Trimming cost V 2 bases and J 7 bases, with 16 bases left between them. Germline values: CDR1 SGHDT, CDR2 YYEEEE. The CDR3 region has the DNA TGTGCCAGCAGCTTCGTCCCAGTTTCAGGGGAGCAGTACTTC. This sequence encodes CASSFVPVSGEQYF.

This clonotype was seen many times. This chain uses TRBV18 with TRBJ2-3; weak D call: TRBD2 (5 bases). The V end was cut by 5 bases, the J end by 2 bases, with 11 bases between. Germline V CDR1 and CDR2: KGHSH, LQKENI. CDR3 length equals 14 residues. The CDR3 reads CASSKGVNTDTQYF. The CDR3 coding sequence is TGTGCCAGCTCAAAGGGAGTGAACACAGATACGCAGTATTTT. The variable domain in full, completed from reference TRBV18 and TRBJ2-3, reads NAGVMQNPRHLVRRRGQEARLRCSPMKGHSHVYWYRQLPEEGLKFMVYLQKENIIDESGMPKERFSAEFPKEGPSILRIQQVVRGDSAAYFCASSKGVNTDTQYFGPGTRLTVL.

This clonotype was seen ten or more times. J is TRBJ2-1 and V is TRBV4-1, with 10 positions matching TRBD1. The junction had 4 bases not matched to a gene; V was cut back by 1 base and J by 7 bases. CDR1 is MGHRA, CDR2 YSYEKL, per germline. CDR3 length equals 15 residues. This CDR3 is CASSQAGTGENEQFF. In nucleotides, the CDR3 is TGCGCCAGCAGCCAAGCCGGGACAGGGGAAAATGAGCAGTTCTTC.

This clonotype was seen ten or more times. The rearrangement links TRBV5-4 to TRBJ2-3; maybe TRBD2 (6 bases). The germline CDR1 and CDR2 sequences are SGHNT and YYREEE (reference sequence). Trimming stripped 0 bases from V and 4 bases from J, with 9 bases between. The CDR3 is 14 residues long. The CDR3 reads CASSLESSADTQYF. The CDR3 DNA reads TGTGCCAGCAGCTTGGAATCTAGCGCAGATACGCAGTATTTT. The whole variable domain, filled in from reference TRBV5-4 and TRBJ2-3, reads ETGVTQSPTHLIKTRGQQVTLRCSSQSGHNTVSWYQQALGQGPQFIFQYYREEENGRGNFPPRFSGLQFPNYSSELNVNALELDDSALYLCASSLESSADTQYFGPGTRLTVL.

The chain links TRBV7-9 to TRBJ1-5; D remains ambiguous. V was shortened by 5 bases and J by 5 bases, with 13 bases between the two germline ends. Germline V gene sequence: CDR1 SEHNR, CDR2 FQNEAQ (reference sequence). This CDR3 region has 14 residues. The CDR3 region is CASSRSVDDQPQHF. The DNA of the CDR3 is TGTGCCAGCAGCCGCTCAGTCGACGATCAGCCCCAGCATTTT.

At least ten counts were recorded for this clonotype. The rearrangement joins TRBV6-2 or TRBV6-3 to TRBJ2-7; 15 bases match TRBD2. CDR3 length: 17 residues. With 2 bases clipped from V and 3 bases from J, the junction kept 5 bases outside the gene matches. CDR1 and CDR2 (germline): MNHEY, SVGEGT. The CDR3: CASSYRGTSGRSYEQYF. DNA for the CDR3: TGTGCCAGCAGTTACCGGGGGACTAGCGGGAGGAGCTACGAGCAGTACTTC.

This chain links TRBV10-3 with TRBJ1-1; unclear D gene. V was cut by 1 base and J by 1 base, with 10 bases left in between. CDR1 is ENHRY, CDR2 SYGVKD, per germline. This CDR3 is built from 15 residues. This CDR3 is CAISELAAPNTEAFF. CDR3 sequence (DNA): TGTGCCATCAGTGAGTTGGCAGCACCGAACACTGAAGCTTTCTTT.

This clonotype was picked up many times. The J gene is TRBJ1-1, the V gene TRBV6-2 or TRBV6-3; possibly TRBD1 for D (6 bases). V lost 5 bases, J lost 4 bases, and 11 bases lay in between. CDR3 length equals 13 residues. Germline CDR1 and CDR2: MNHEY and SVGEGT. In DNA form, the CDR3 reads TGTGCCAGCAGTACTACAGGGACCACTGAAGCTTTCTTT. It translates to CASSTTGTTEAFF.

V usage is TRBV10-3 and J usage is TRBJ2-5; 8 nucleotides align to TRBD2. There are 13 residues in the CDR3. After removal of 4 bases from V and 5 bases from J, the junction contained 3 bases not matched to a gene. Germline CDR1 reads ENHRY; CDR2 reads SYGVKD. CDR3 DNA sequence: TGTGCCATCAGTGCCGGGAGGGAGGAGACCCAGTACTTC. Its translation: CAISAGREETQYF.

This clonotype has more than one count but fewer than ten. The chain combines TRBV2 with TRBJ1-2, with D unclear. This CDR3 comprises 16 residues. CDR1 and CDR2 (germline): SNHLY, FYNNEI. Trimming cost V 6 bases and J 4 bases, with 21 bases left between them. The CDR3 is CASSTTDGRFLYGYTF. Here the CDR3 DNA reads TGTGCCAGCAGCACTACCGACGGGCGGTTCCTCTATGGCTACACCTTC.

Many counts were recorded for this clonotype. The chain is built from TRBV24-1 and TRBJ2-1, with 9 bases aligning to TRBD2. J lost 7 bases, V lost 6 bases, and 6 bases had no gene match. Germline CDR1 KGHDR, CDR2 SFDVKD. CDR3 length equals 14 residues. This chain's CDR3 is CATSHAGGKNEQFF. For the CDR3, the DNA is TGTGCCACCAGTCACGCGGGGGGGAAGAATGAGCAGTTCTTC.

The chain carries TRBV4-1 and TRBJ1-1; 7 bases align to TRBD1. V trimming: 1 base; J trimming: 7 bases; junction bases outside the gene matches: 6. This CDR3 contains 14 residues. Per the germline V gene, CDR1 is MGHRA and CDR2 is YSYEKL. In nucleotides, the CDR3 is TGCGCCAGCAGCCAAGTACTCCAGGGGGGTGAAGCTTTCTTT. This encodes CASSQVLQGGEAFF.

This clonotype has at least ten counts. J is TRBJ1-2 and V is TRBV5-1, with 9 bases lining up with TRBD1. Trimming took 2 bases from V and 8 from J; bases not matched to a gene: 10. This CDR3 has 15 residues. CDR1 and CDR2 (germline): SGHRS, YFSETQ. CDR3: CASSFTHGQGTGYTF. In nucleotides, the CDR3 is TGCGCCAGCAGCTTCACCCATGGACAGGGGACCGGCTACACCTTC.